This T cell receptor beta chain was obtained from a study of shared T cell receptors in the human thymus. Profiling relied on immunoSEQ multiplex PCR, and the TCRdb table lists in-frame clones only, not all of them. This sample carries about 660,000 clones, roughly 86% of them seen once, and the ten largest clones take 0.0094%. The germline V and J ends were trimmed by 4 bases and 3 bases, with 16 bases remaining between them. The CDR3 consists of 15 residues. CDR1 is ENHRY, CDR2 SYGVKD, per germline. The sample also formed part of further work on human thymus T cells. Per that paper: Among the donors, all were healthy Finnish infants having corrective surgery for congenital heart defects. The thymus was resected at corrective cardiac surgery. There appeared to be biased usage of V and J genes in thymic and blood repertoires. Related research examined unrelated individuals and reported that their thymic repertoires overlapped highly.

The material sequenced was thymocytes. The chain carries TRBV10-3 and TRBJ2-7; the D gene is possibly TRBD2 (5 bases). This sequence was found in a boy under two years old with a congenital heart defect. CDR3 bases: TGTGCCATCAGTGCCGACGCGGGTACCTACTACGAGCAGTACTTC. It encodes CAISADAGTYYEQYF.